This T cell receptor (beta chain) was captured by sequencing in a study of cytomegalovirus exposure and HLA in healthy donors. Turning to this clone: Its antigen is still unknown.

Amplification used 60 Vbeta primers and 13 Jbeta primers. TCRdb keeps only in-frame clones here, not all; method: immunoSEQ multiplex PCR. The repertoire holds 75,000 to 85,000 clones, with about three quarters as singletons. Whole-study results and caveats: Later analysis revealed greater clonal expansion in HLA-associated TCR beta chains than in equally common others. Later analysis showed TCR association rates varying by HLA locus, highest for DRB1 and lowest for HLA-C. Most observed TCR sequences were rare, whereas some public TCRs were detected in many donors.

The J segment lost 9 bases and the V segment lost 4 bases, leaving 3 bases of the junction unmatched. CDR1 is SNHLY, CDR2 FYNNEI, per germline. The CDR3 is made up of 14 amino acids. Sequenced input: PBMCs. This sequence joins TRBV2 and TRBJ1-6; 10 bases are a match to TRBD1. The sequence was collected from a male donor in good health and CMV-seronegative. The CDR3 reads CASSGDRGISPLHF. The CDR3 DNA reads as TGTGCCAGCAGTGGGGACAGGGGTATTTCACCCCTCCACTTT.